Listed here are 24 T cell receptor beta chains from one sample, sequenced in a study of T cell repertoires in cytomegalovirus infection. MiXCR was run by TCRdb on the reads, yielding one entry per CDR3 protein. Of over 450,000 distinct CDR3 sequences listed, 10% to 12% were seen once; the top ten hold 9.5% to 13%. Sequenced input: PBMCs. These TCRs come from a human donor in good health (CMV status not recorded). Some clones in this sample may be carry-over from other donors' samples.

This clonotype was seen ten or more times. V is TRBV4-1 and J is TRBJ1-1; TRBD1 agrees at 8 bases. The J segment lost 0 bases and the V segment lost 0 bases, leaving 6 bases of the junction unmatched. In germline, CDR1 is MGHRA, CDR2 YSYEKL. The CDR3 runs to 17 residues. Here the CDR3 DNA reads TGCGCCAGCAGCCAAGAGGGGACAGGAGGAATGAACACTGAAGCTTTCTTT. This codes for CASSQEGTGGMNTEAFF.

This clonotype was seen only a few times. This chain joins TRBV11-2 and TRBJ1-2, with D uncertain. Trimming took 0 bases from V and 4 from J, leaving 12 bases between them. This CDR3 is 15 amino acids long. Per the germline V gene, CDR1 is SGHAT and CDR2 is FQNNGV. CDR3 loop: CASSLDMGSSYGYTF. The CDR3 region has the DNA TGTGCCAGCAGCTTAGATATGGGAAGCTCCTATGGCTACACCTTC.

J is TRBJ1-5 and V is TRBV30; D gene unclear. V lost 2 bases and J lost 9, with 17 bases in between. Germline values: CDR1 GTSNPN, CDR2 SVGIG (reference sequence). The CDR3 is made up of 14 amino acids. CDR3 sequence: CAWSLSRASWPQHF. The CDR3 region has the DNA TGTGCCTGGAGTTTGTCTCGGGCCTCCTGGCCCCAGCATTTT.

In this sample, this clonotype turned up many times. The rearrangement joins TRBV5-6 to TRBJ2-3; 7 bases fit TRBD2. This CDR3 is 14 amino acids long. Per the germline V gene, CDR1 is SGHDT and CDR2 is YYEEEE. V trimming: 4 bases; J trimming: 7 bases; junction bases outside the gene matches: 9. This CDR3 reads CASSMWTSRNTQYF. The CDR3, as DNA: TGTGCCAGCAGCATGTGGACTAGTCGAAATACGCAGTATTTT.

The rearrangement links TRBV14 to TRBJ2-2; D call uncertain. Between the trimmed V and J ends, which lost 7 bases and 1 base, there was a span of 7 bases. This CDR3 has 13 amino acids. Germline assignment: CDR1 SGHDN and CDR2 FVKESK. In nucleotides, the CDR3 is TGTGCCAGCAACCCGATGAACACCGGGGAGCTGTTTTTT. It translates to CASNPMNTGELFF.

The CDR3 DNA reads as TGTGCCAGCAGCCAAGCGGAACTAGCGGGGCGCACAGATACGCAGTATTTT. This gives the protein CASSQAELAGRTDTQYF. This chain connects TRBV14 to TRBJ2-3; 10 positions agree with TRBD2. Trimming at V came to 1 base and at J to 1 base, leaving 5 bases not matched to a gene. The CDR3 is 17 amino acids. Germline V gene lookup returns CDR1 SGHDN and CDR2 FVKESK.

The chain joins TRBV3-1 to TRBJ2-1, with D tentatively TRBD2 (5 bases). Germline CDR1 and CDR2: LGHDT and YNNKEL (reference sequence). This CDR3 has 13 amino acids. Between the trimmed V and J ends, which lost 1 base and 7 bases, there was a span of 8 bases. The CDR3 DNA is TGTGCCAGCAGCCAAGGACGGAGGAATGAGCAGTTCTTC. Its translation is CASSQGRRNEQFF.

This clonotype has ten or more counts. The chain couples TRBV7-3 to TRBJ2-1, with 9 bases fitting TRBD2. The germline gives CDR1 SGHTA, CDR2 FQGTGA. The CDR3 is 13 amino acids. After removal of 4 bases from V and 7 bases from J, the junction contained 2 bases not matched to a gene. Here the CDR3 reads CASSYSGGNEQFF. CDR3 nucleotides: TGTGCCAGCAGCTATAGCGGGGGTAATGAGCAGTTCTTC.

This clonotype was seen ten or more times. The rearrangement joins TRBV7-2 to TRBJ2-2; the D gene is possibly TRBD2 (6 bases). With 1 base removed from V and 5 bases from J, the gap between germline ends came to 8 bases. CDR1 and CDR2 from the germline V gene are SGHTA and FQGNSA. The CDR3 has 14 residues. The CDR3 bases are TGTGCCAGCAGCTTAGGCGCGGGGACCGGGGAGCTGTTTTTT. As protein: CASSLGAGTGELFF.

This clonotype was found many times. The chain employs TRBV5-1 and TRBJ2-1; D unclear. CDR1 and CDR2 (germline): SGHRS, YFSETQ. Trimming cost V 4 bases and J 7 bases, with 9 bases left between them. There are 12 residues in the CDR3. The CDR3: CASSPAWNEQFF. The CDR3 DNA reads TGCGCCAGCAGCCCTGCGTGGAATGAGCAGTTCTTC.

This clonotype was recorded at least ten times. The chain uses TRBV6-1 and TRBJ1-6; D gene uncertain. The germline CDR1 and CDR2 sequences are MNHNS and SASEGT. The CDR3 is made up of 14 amino acids. Trimming pared 2 bases from V and 10 bases from J, leaving 12 bases between. The CDR3 DNA sequence: TGTGCCAGCAGTGAAAGCATGGGCACATCACCCCTCCACTTT. As protein: CASSESMGTSPLHF.

In this sample, this clonotype turned up many times. V usage is TRBV20-1 and J usage is TRBJ2-2; 9 bases are shared with TRBD2. Germline V lookup: CDR1 DFQATT, CDR2 SNEGSKA (reference sequence). The CDR3 runs 17 residues. Losses at the gene ends were 1 base for V and 0 bases for J; bases not matched to a gene: 6. CDR3 bases: TGCAGTGCTAGAGCCGCGGGAGGGCGGGCGAACACCGGGGAGCTGTTTTTT. As protein: CSARAAGGRANTGELFF.

This clonotype was seen many times. This sequence joins TRBV7-8 and TRBJ2-2, with a possible D match to TRBD1 (6 bases). Trimming left V 3 bases short and J 0 bases short, with 14 bases between. CDR3 length: 17 amino acids. CDR1 and CDR2 (germline): SGHVS, FQNEAQ. The CDR3 spells CASSFYGQPTNTGELFF. The DNA for the CDR3 is TGTGCCAGCAGCTTCTACGGACAGCCGACGAACACCGGGGAGCTGTTTTTT.

This clonotype was seen repeatedly, ten times or more. The chain employs TRBV7-2 and TRBJ2-7; D remains unclear. CDR3 size: 16 residues. The ends were cut back, 1 base at V and 0 bases at J, with 13 bases in the middle. Germline V gene sequence: CDR1 SGHTA, CDR2 FQGNSA. The CDR3 here is CASSLGPAQSSYEQYF. The CDR3 DNA reads as TGTGCCAGCAGCTTAGGGCCGGCCCAGAGCTCCTACGAGCAGTACTTC.

This clonotype was detected a few times. This chain links TRBV20-1 with TRBJ2-3; 9 nucleotides align to TRBD2. V gave up 0 bases and J gave up 5 bases; unmatched junction bases: 9. The CDR3 totals 16 residues. The V gene's germline CDR1 is DFQATT and CDR2 SNEGSKA (reference sequence). CDR3 loop: CSARDPLAGLLDTQYF. CDR3 coding DNA: TGCAGTGCTAGAGATCCCCTAGCGGGGTTGTTAGATACGCAGTATTTT.

There are a few counts of this clonotype. The chain combines TRBV20-1 with TRBJ2-3, with 7 positions matching TRBD2. The CDR3 contains 13 residues. The germline CDR1 and CDR2 sequences are DFQATT and SNEGSKA (reference sequence). The junction had 1 base not matched to a gene; V was cut back by 1 base and J by 3 bases. The CDR3 DNA reads TGCAGTGCTAGAGCAGCGGGGACAGATACGCAGTATTTT. The encoded protein is CSARAAGTDTQYF.

This clonotype was seen only a few times. The chain uses TRBV6-6 and TRBJ2-7, with 7 nucleotides matching TRBD1. The germline CDR1 and CDR2 sequences are MNHNY and SVGAGI (reference sequence). The CDR3 runs 13 residues. The V segment lost 5 bases and the J segment 2 bases; nucleotides outside the gene matches: 3. The CDR3 DNA reads TGTGCCAGCAGTGTGACAGGGACCTACGAGCAGTACTTC. Translated, it gives CASSVTGTYEQYF.

A word on this clonotype: Just one base apart from a much larger clone, this may be a read error. The chain uses TRBV10-3 and TRBJ1-1; 8 nucleotides agree with TRBD1. V lost 10 bases to trimming and J lost 4 bases; unmatched junction nucleotides: 8. This CDR3 spans 13 amino acids. CDR1 ENHRY and CDR2 SYGVKD come from the germline V gene. CDR3: CASRGDRITEAFF. The CDR3 nucleotides are TGTGCCAGCAGGGGGGACAGGATCACTGAAGCTTTCTTT.

There are a few counts of this clonotype. This chain links TRBV27 with TRBJ1-1, with D perhaps matching TRBD1 (5 bases). This CDR3 is built from 13 residues. V was trimmed by 0 bases and J by 7 bases, leaving 9 bases between them. Looked up from germline, CDR1 is MNHEY and CDR2 is SMNVEV (reference sequence). The CDR3 bases are TGTGCCAGCAGTTTATCGAGGGGAGGTGAAGCTTTCTTT. Translated, it gives CASSLSRGGEAFF.

The chain couples TRBV7-3 to TRBJ2-2; 8 nucleotides line up with TRBD1. This CDR3 region has 15 residues. Germline CDR1 and CDR2: SGHTA and FQGTGA. Unmatched junction bases numbered 6, after V lost 5 bases and J lost 4 bases. Written as DNA, the CDR3 is TGTGCCAGCAGCACGCTGGACAGGGCCACCGGGGAGCTGTTTTTT. Translating gives CASSTLDRATGELFF.

This clonotype has at least ten counts. The gene calls are TRBV10-3 and TRBJ1-5; 8 bases are shared with TRBD1. V was clipped by 2 bases and J by 4 bases; unmatched bases: 1. The CDR3 covers 14 residues. CDR1 is ENHRY, CDR2 SYGVKD, per germline. CDR3 DNA: TGTGCCATCAGTGAGGGACAGGGAAATCAGCCCCAGCATTTT. This gives the protein CAISEGQGNQPQHF.

The chain employs TRBV6-5 and TRBJ2-5; perhaps TRBD2 as D (5 bases). The CDR3 sequence is 12 residues long. Between the trimmed V and J ends, which lost 6 bases and 7 bases, there was a span of 12 bases. Germline CDR1 reads MNHEY; CDR2 reads SVGAGI. In DNA form, the CDR3 reads TGTGCCAGCAGCCCAACCCGGGGGACCCAGTACTTC. Translation: CASSPTRGTQYF.

This clonotype has a count of ten or more. The V call is TRBV5-5, the J call TRBJ2-6; weak D call: TRBD1 (6 bases). Per the germline V gene, CDR1 is SGHKS and CDR2 is YYEKEE (reference sequence). V was pared by 0 bases and J by 1 base, with 17 bases between. The CDR3 contains 19 residues. The DNA for the CDR3 is TGTGCCAGCAGCTTGGTGTCAGGGGTCCTAAAATCTGGGGCCAACGTCCTGACTTTC. Its protein is CASSLVSGVLKSGANVLTF.

The V call is TRBV9, the J call TRBJ2-1; D tentatively reads TRBD1 or TRBD2 (5 bases each). V lost 4 bases to trimming and J lost 1 base, with 18 bases between them. CDR1 is SGDLS and CDR2 is YYNGEE in the germline V gene. CDR3 length: 17 residues. CDR3 bases: TGTGCCAGCAGCTTGGGCCTAGGGACGTCGTCCTACAATGAGCAGTTCTTC. Its protein product is CASSLGLGTSSYNEQFF.